A single sample is the source of the 32 T cell receptor beta chains below, sequenced in a study of spatial heterogeneity in lung cancer. Time point described: sample taken at primary tumor resection. Whole RNA was taken from tumor, nontumor lung or frozen PBMC; it was then sequenced unsorted. One entry per CDR3 protein, called by TCRdb with MiXCR from the 5' RACE reads. The table has about 86,000 distinct CDR3 sequences, around 13% seen once. Sequenced material: PBMCs, taken at surgery. These TCRs come from a male donor with early-stage non-small cell lung cancer.

The chain carries TRBV5-6 and TRBJ2-7; TRBD1 might be the D (6 bases). V was cut by 4 bases and J by 2 bases, with 19 bases left in between. CDR1 is SGHDT, CDR2 YYEEEE, per germline. The CDR3 has 16 residues. This CDR3 is CASSSGIGTSTYEQYF. The CDR3 DNA is TGTGCCAGCAGCAGCGGAATAGGGACATCCACCTACGAGCAGTACTTC. Using reference TRBV5-6 and TRBJ2-7 for the parts outside the CDR3, the full variable domain is DAGVTQSPTHLIKTRGQQVTLRCSPKSGHDTVSWYQQALGQGPQFIFQYYEEEERQRGNFPDRFSGHQFPNYSSELNVNALLLGDSALYLCASSSGIGTSTYEQYFGPGTRLTVT.

At least ten counts were recorded for this clonotype. The chain carries TRBV5-6 and TRBJ1-2; 10 bases line up with TRBD1. V trimming: 5 bases; J trimming: 5 bases; junction bases outside the gene matches: 3. CDR1 is SGHDT, CDR2 YYEEEE, per germline. This CDR3 has 13 amino acids. This CDR3 is CASSRQGAYGYTF. CDR3 bases: TGTGCCAGCAGTCGACAGGGGGCGTATGGCTACACCTTC.

This clonotype appeared a few times. The chain uses TRBV27 and TRBJ2-7; no clear D gene. Germline CDR1 and CDR2: MNHEY and SMNVEV (reference sequence). The ends were cut back, 5 bases at V and 3 bases at J, with 17 bases in the middle. The CDR3 consists of 15 residues. The CDR3 loop reads CASSNPRTDVYEQYF. The CDR3 DNA is TGTGCCAGCAGTAATCCCAGGACCGACGTCTACGAGCAGTACTTC.

In its sample, this clonotype was seen a few times. The chain is built from TRBV3-1 and TRBJ2-5; D is undetermined. The CDR3 is 12 residues long. Germline values: CDR1 LGHDT, CDR2 YNNKEL (reference sequence). The germline V and J ends were trimmed by 5 bases and 3 bases, with 7 bases remaining between them. CDR3 coding DNA: TGTGCCAGCAGCTCAGCTGAAGAGACCCAGTACTTC. It is translated as CASSSAEETQYF.

DNA of the CDR3: TGTGCCAGCAGCCGCGGACTAGCACTAGATACGCAGTATTTT. It codes for CASSRGLALDTQYF. This chain links TRBV3-1 with TRBJ2-3; TRBD2 agrees at 8 bases. The CDR3 consists of 14 residues. The ends lost 4 bases at V and 5 bases at J; junction bases unmatched: 5. Germline loops: CDR1 LGHDT, CDR2 YNNKEL (reference sequence).

This clonotype showed up just a few times. The chain has TRBV3-1 and TRBJ1-5; a possible D gene is TRBD1 (5 bases). From germline, CDR1 is LGHDT and CDR2 YNNKEL (reference sequence). The ends were cut back, 0 bases at V and 6 bases at J, with 6 bases in the middle. This CDR3 spans 13 amino acids. The DNA for the CDR3 is TGTGCCAGCAGCCAAGAAGGGACTCAGCCCCAGCATTTT. This sequence encodes CASSQEGTQPQHF.

The chain recombines TRBV27 with TRBJ2-5, with a possible D match to TRBD1 (5 bases). This CDR3 region has 13 residues. Trimming took off 5 bases at V and 1 base at J, with 8 bases between the two ends. The germline CDR1 and CDR2 sequences are MNHEY and SMNVEV (reference sequence). CDR3 region: CASSTGIQETQYF. Here the CDR3 DNA reads TGTGCCAGCAGTACAGGAATCCAAGAGACCCAGTACTTC.

V usage is TRBV2 and J usage is TRBJ1-2; 7 bases line up with TRBD1. The CDR3 loop spans 19 amino acids. The V and J ends lost 6 bases and 4 bases, in that order; junction bases with no gene match: 23. Per the germline V gene, CDR1 is SNHLY and CDR2 is FYNNEI. The CDR3: CASSDTMLGRDSTSYGYTF. The CDR3 coding sequence is TGTGCCAGCAGCGATACGATGTTAGGGCGGGACAGTACTTCCTATGGCTACACCTTC.

This clonotype appeared many times. The V and J genes are TRBV2 and TRBJ2-2; D remains unclear. V was clipped by 3 bases and J by 1 base, with 3 bases between them. CDR1 is SNHLY and CDR2 is FYNNEI in the germline V gene. This CDR3 region has 13 residues. The chain's CDR3 is CASSDQNTGELFF. DNA of the CDR3: TGTGCCAGCAGTGATCAGAACACCGGGGAGCTGTTTTTT.

This clonotype showed up many times. The chain carries TRBV2 and TRBJ1-1; the D is unclear. The V and J ends lost 3 bases and 1 base respectively, with 6 bases between them. This CDR3 has 13 residues. The germline V gene has CDR1 SNHLY and CDR2 FYNNEI. The CDR3 spells CASSETQNTEAFF. The CDR3 DNA follows: TGTGCCAGCAGTGAGACCCAGAACACTGAAGCTTTCTTT.

This clonotype was recorded at least ten times. The chain couples TRBV2 to TRBJ2-1; D tentatively reads TRBD1 or TRBD2 (5 bases each). Germline CDR1 and CDR2: SNHLY and FYNNEI. Trimming removed 6 bases at V and 8 bases at J, with 20 bases between. This CDR3 comprises 15 residues. DNA for the CDR3: TGTGCCAGCAGGCCCCTGGGACCAGCCAGAGATGAGCAGTTCTTC. Its protein is CASRPLGPARDEQFF.

The V call is TRBV12-3 or TRBV12-4, the J call TRBJ2-5; TRBD1 is a possible D gene (6 bases). The CDR3 has 13 amino acids. The ends were cut back, 5 bases at V and 5 bases at J, with 12 bases in the middle. The chain's CDR3 is CASSLWGQETQYF. The CDR3 DNA is TGTGCCAGCAGTCTCTGGGGGCAGGAGACCCAGTACTTC.

This clonotype was detected only once. A much larger clone lies a single base off, so this may be a read error. The chain combines TRBV10-2 with TRBJ2-5, with D uncertain. Germline CDR1 WSHSY, CDR2 SAAADI. Trimming pared 3 bases from V and 1 base from J, leaving 9 bases between. The CDR3 length is 14 residues. CDR3 nucleotides: TGCGCCAGCAGTGAAATCTGGCTCCAAGAGACCCAGTACTTC. Translation gives CASSEIWLQETQYF.

This clonotype was observed a handful of times. J is TRBJ2-1 and V is TRBV6-1; 9 bases are shared with TRBD2. The CDR3 runs to 13 residues. Germline V gene sequence: CDR1 MNHNS, CDR2 SASEGT. Losses at the gene ends were 6 bases for V and 10 bases for J; bases not matched to a gene: 7. The CDR3 sequence: CASSRTSAGEQFF. The CDR3 nucleotides are TGTGCCAGCAGCCGGACTAGCGCGGGGGAGCAGTTCTTC.

This clonotype was detected only a few times. This chain links TRBV9 with TRBJ2-3, with 12 bases matching TRBD2. With V trimmed by 0 bases and J by 4 bases, 3 bases remained unmatched. The V gene's germline CDR1 is SGDLS and CDR2 YYNGEE. The CDR3 covers 16 residues. CDR3 loop: CASSVDLAGGSDTQYF. CDR3 DNA: TGTGCCAGCAGCGTAGATCTAGCGGGAGGGTCAGATACGCAGTATTTT.

At least ten counts were recorded for this clonotype. The V and J genes are TRBV28 and TRBJ2-7, with D maybe TRBD1 (7 bases). The CDR3 has 16 amino acids. Germline V gene data show CDR1 as MDHEN and CDR2 as SYDVKM. V was cut by 3 bases and J by 3 bases, with 18 bases left in between. CDR3 in amino acids: CASSFLGQGGLYEQYF. CDR3 nucleotide sequence: TGTGCCAGCAGTTTCCTGGGGCAGGGGGGCCTCTACGAGCAGTACTTC.

This clonotype was seen more than once but under ten times. V usage is TRBV12-3 or TRBV12-4 and J usage is TRBJ2-2; D ambiguous. Between the trimmed V and J ends, which lost 2 bases and 1 base, there was a span of 5 bases. The CDR3 runs 14 residues. This chain's CDR3 is CASSLTRNTGELFF. The CDR3 coding sequence is TGTGCCAGCAGTTTAACCCGGAACACCGGGGAGCTGTTTTTT.

This clonotype appeared a few times. The rearrangement links TRBV20-1 to TRBJ2-2; 8 bases map to TRBD2. Trimming cost V 5 bases and J 1 base; bases outside gene matches: 3. The CDR3 runs 14 residues. Germline assignment: CDR1 DFQATT and CDR2 SNEGSKA (reference sequence). As DNA, the CDR3 is TGCAGTGCTCGTACTAGCGGGAACACCGGGGAGCTGTTTTTT. The encoded protein is CSARTSGNTGELFF.

The sample holds a few counts of this clonotype. This chain links TRBV19 with TRBJ1-5; D might be TRBD1 (5 bases). Trimming stripped 8 bases from V and 2 bases from J, with 7 bases between. There are 12 residues in the CDR3. Germline values: CDR1 LNHDA, CDR2 SQIVND (reference sequence). The CDR3 protein is CASQGGNQPQHF. The DNA for the CDR3 is TGTGCCAGTCAAGGGGGCAATCAGCCCCAGCATTTT.

In DNA, the CDR3 is TGTGCCAGCAGCCCCGGACCAAGCACAGATACGCAGTATTTT. Its translation is CASSPGPSTDTQYF. The chain carries TRBV7-8 and TRBJ2-3, with D uncertain. This CDR3 has 14 amino acids. Germline CDR1 SGHVS, CDR2 FQNEAQ. V shed 5 bases and J shed 0 bases, with 9 bases lying between them.

The chain employs TRBV11-3 and TRBJ2-3; D could derive from TRBD1 or TRBD2 (6 bases each). Trimming removed 4 bases at V and 3 bases at J, with 17 bases between. The CDR3 spans 16 residues. Germline-derived CDR1 and CDR2 are SGHNT and YENEEA. As DNA, the CDR3 is TGTGCCAGCAGCTCCTCGGGGGCAGAAGGTACAGATACGCAGTATTTT. It is translated as CASSSSGAEGTDTQYF.

The rearrangement links TRBV19 to TRBJ2-1; 11 bases match TRBD2. Germline CDR1 LNHDA, CDR2 SQIVND (reference sequence). The CDR3 contains 15 residues. V lost 5 bases and J lost 8; bases outside the gene matches: 8. The chain's CDR3 is CASSPGLAEGDEQFF. CDR3 sequence (DNA): TGTGCCAGTAGTCCGGGACTAGCGGAGGGGGATGAGCAGTTCTTC.

This clonotype was found a few times. The rearrangement uses TRBV3-1 and TRBJ1-5; D perhaps matches TRBD1 (6 bases). Looked up from germline, CDR1 is LGHDT and CDR2 is YNNKEL (reference sequence). This CDR3 spans 13 amino acids. Trimming stripped 1 base from V and 10 bases from J, with 11 bases between. The CDR3 region has the DNA TGTGCCAGCAGCCAAGGGGGGGCTTTACCCCAGCATTTT. Translating gives CASSQGGALPQHF.

This clonotype was seen more than once but under ten times. In DNA form, the CDR3 reads TGTGCCAGCAGTTTGGGAGACTCTGGAAACACCATATATTTT. It translates to CASSLGDSGNTIYF. The chain recombines TRBV12-3 or TRBV12-4 with TRBJ1-3, with D hard to call. The ends were cut back, 3 bases at V and 0 bases at J, with 6 bases in the middle. CDR3 length: 14 amino acids.

This clonotype was found many times. This chain links TRBV20-1 with TRBJ1-5; D ambiguous. Trimming removed 5 bases from V and 2 bases from J, with 13 bases in between. The CDR3 is 14 amino acids. The V gene's germline CDR1 is DFQATT and CDR2 SNEGSKA (reference sequence). The CDR3 reads CSARTGDGNQPQHF. CDR3 coding DNA: TGCAGTGCTCGAACCGGGGATGGCAATCAGCCCCAGCATTTT.

V gene TRBV24-1 combines with J gene TRBJ2-3, with 8 positions matching TRBD1. This CDR3 is built from 15 residues. V dropped 3 bases and J dropped 3; count of bases not matched to a gene: 4. Germline-derived CDR1 and CDR2 are KGHDR and SFDVKD. CDR3 in amino acids: CATSDLTGETDTQYF. Written as DNA, the CDR3 is TGTGCCACCAGTGATCTGACAGGGGAAACAGATACGCAGTATTTT.

The chain links TRBV11-2 to TRBJ2-2, with D unclear. Looked up from germline, CDR1 is SGHAT and CDR2 is FQNNGV. With 6 bases removed from V and 1 base from J, the gap between germline ends came to 15 bases. The CDR3 is 16 residues long. The CDR3 coding sequence is TGTGCCAGCAGTCGACCAGCGACGTTGAACACCGGGGAGCTGTTTTTT. The encoded protein is CASSRPATLNTGELFF.

The table lists this clonotype with many counts. As DNA, the CDR3 is TGTGCCAGCAGCCAAGATATGGGCAACAATCAGCCCCAGCATTTT. Translation: CASSQDMGNNQPQHF. The chain couples TRBV3-1 to TRBJ1-5, with D hard to call. Trimming took off 0 bases at V and 3 bases at J, with 9 bases between the two ends. The CDR3 covers 15 residues. CDR1 LGHDT and CDR2 YNNKEL come from the germline V gene (reference sequence).

This clonotype has just a few counts. The chain uses TRBV4-1 and TRBJ2-1; 12 bases are a match to TRBD2. CDR1 is MGHRA and CDR2 is YSYEKL in the germline V gene. This CDR3 spans 17 amino acids. With V trimmed by 0 bases and J by 4 bases, 4 bases remained unmatched. Here the CDR3 DNA reads TGCGCCAGCAGCCAAGAAGGGACTAGCGGGTATTACAATGAGCAGTTCTTC. This sequence encodes CASSQEGTSGYYNEQFF.

V is TRBV5-6 and J is TRBJ2-1, with TRBD2 identical over 14 bases. Germline CDR1 SGHDT, CDR2 YYEEEE. CDR3 length: 17 residues. V lost 3 bases, J lost 3 bases, and 5 bases stayed unmatched. The CDR3: CASSSWTSGRNYNEQFF. The DNA of the CDR3 is TGTGCCAGCAGCTCGTGGACTAGCGGGAGGAACTACAATGAGCAGTTCTTC.

The chain has TRBV5-1 and TRBJ2-7; 12 positions agree with TRBD1. This CDR3 comprises 15 residues. Germline CDR1 SGHRS, CDR2 YFSETQ. V lost 4 bases, J lost 5 bases, and 7 bases stayed unmatched. The CDR3 bases are TGCGCCAGCAGCCCTCCAGGGACAGGGGGCGACGAGCAGTACTTC. Protein sequence: CASSPPGTGGDEQYF.

The chain recombines TRBV6-1 with TRBJ2-7; no definite D call. V was pared by 0 bases and J by 5 bases, with 2 bases between. Per the germline V gene, CDR1 is MNHNS and CDR2 is SASEGT. The CDR3 is made up of 11 amino acids. The CDR3 DNA reads as TGTGCCAGCAGTGAAGCGGACGAGCAGTACTTC. This sequence encodes CASSEADEQYF.